The rows below give T cell receptor beta chains drawn from one sample of a study of T cell responses to AZD1222 COVID-19 vaccine. The assay was immunoSEQ multiplex PCR, and TCRdb's table has in-frame clones only and misses some. The table has roughly 150,000 clones, 90% to 95% seen once; the top ten hold approximately 2.3%. The sample here was peripheral blood, taken on day 0 of AZD1222 vaccination. Receptors originate from an adult in good health. CDR3s include the opening cysteine and the closing phenylalanine or tryptophan. The order of the fields is V gene, J gene, clone size, D gene, CDR3 protein, CDR3 DNA. The D gene is left open where the match is weak. Size is omitted from some rows. Given values are once, few, many or a class for expanded clones.

TRBV7-8,TRBJ1-2,.,.,CASSSFRDGYGYTF,TGTGCCAGCAGCTCATTCCGGGACGGCTATGGCTACACCTTC
TRBV19,TRBJ2-3,few,.,CASSPRRPSTDTQYF,TGTGCCAGTAGCCCTCGGAGACCTAGCACAGATACGCAGTATTTT
TRBV5-1,TRBJ1-4,once,.,CASSLGRAGEKLFF,TGCGCCAGCAGCTTGGGGCGCGCTGGTGAAAAACTGTTTTTT
TRBV5-1,TRBJ1-1,.,.,CASKLEGTEAFF,TGCGCCAGCAAGTTGGAGGGCACTGAAGCTTTCTTT
TRBV6-1,TRBJ2-7,.,TRBD1,CASSVGTATFSYEQYF,TGTGCCAGCAGTGTTGGGACAGCCACCTTCTCCTACGAGCAGTACTTC
TRBV7-9,TRBJ1-3,.,.,CASSSTDSVDSGNTIYF,TGTGCCAGCAGCTCTACGGACAGCGTAGACTCTGGAAACACCATATATTTT
TRBV3-1/TRBV3-2,TRBJ1-3,.,.,CASSHAPSPPGQVGSGNTIYF,TGTGCCAGCAGCCATGCTCCCTCTCCCCCGGGGCAGGTCGGCTCTGGAAACACCATATATTTT
TRBV28,TRBJ1-2,.,TRBD1,CASRGGTGGRYTF,TGTGCCAGCAGGGGAGGGACAGGGGGTCGCTACACCTTC
TRBV2,TRBJ2-5,few,.,CASSEDGTQYF,TGTGCCAGCAGTGAGGATGGGACCCAGTACTTC
TRBV6-2/TRBV6-3,TRBJ2-1,.,.,CASSKSASSYNEQFF,TGTGCCAGCAGCAAGAGCGCGAGCTCCTACAATGAGCAGTTCTTC
TRBV7-2,TRBJ2-7,.,TRBD1,CASSLVGGTGDEQYF,TGTGCCAGCAGCTTAGTCGGCGGGACAGGGGACGAGCAGTACTTC
TRBV19,TRBJ2-1,.,.,CASSIQGLGYNEQFF,TGTGCCAGTAGTATTCAGGGCCTGGGGTACAATGAGCAGTTCTTC
TRBV24-1,TRBJ2-1,.,TRBD2,CATGDLGTSGNEQFF,TGTGCCACCGGTGATTTAGGGACTAGCGGAAATGAGCAGTTCTTC
TRBV2,TRBJ2-3,.,TRBD1,CAGTGQGRTDTQYF,TGTGCCGGCACCGGACAGGGGAGGACAGATACGCAGTATTTT
TRBV29-1,TRBJ1-2,.,.,CSVRKAGANYGYTF,TGCAGCGTTCGTAAGGCGGGAGCTAACTATGGCTACACCTTC
TRBV4-2,TRBJ1-2,.,TRBD1,CASSPPSAGTGTYGYTF,TGTGCCAGCAGTCCACCCTCTGCCGGGACAGGGACCTATGGCTACACCTTC
TRBV6-5,TRBJ1-5,once,.,CASTGRGNQPQHF,TGTGCCAGCACCGGGAGAGGCAATCAGCCCCAGCATTTT
TRBV27,TRBJ2-3,.,TRBD2,CASSLLAATTDTQYF,TGTGCCAGCAGTTTACTAGCGGCGACCACAGATACGCAGTATTTT
TRBV25-1,TRBJ2-3,.,TRBD2,CASSAGLAGRTDTQYF,TGTGCCAGCAGCGCCGGACTAGCGGGCCGCACAGATACGCAGTATTTT
TRBV6-2/TRBV6-3,TRBJ2-2,once,.,CASSYTQGAGELFF,TGTGCCAGCAGTTACACGCAGGGTGCCGGGGAGCTGTTTTTT
TRBV18,TRBJ1-6,.,TRBD1,CASSPGQGDNSPLHF,TGTGCCAGCTCACCCGGACAGGGAGATAATTCACCCCTCCACTTT
TRBV27,TRBJ2-3,.,.,CASSTVGAAWGDTQYF,TGTGCCAGCAGTACTGTCGGGGCCGCCTGGGGAGATACGCAGTATTTT
TRBV4-2,TRBJ2-5,.,.,CASSQPIPQETQYF,TGTGCCAGCAGCCAACCAATACCTCAAGAGACCCAGTACTTC
TRBV19,TRBJ1-2,.,.,CASTTINRDGYTF,TGTGCCAGTACCACTATAAACCGGGATGGCTACACCTTC
TRBV5-5,TRBJ1-1,.,.,CASSWGLGMNTEAFF,TGTGCCAGCAGCTGGGGTTTGGGCATGAACACTGAAGCTTTCTTT
TRBV2,TRBJ2-3,few,TRBD2,CASSPSGGAGNTQYF,TGTGCCAGCAGTCCCAGCGGGGGGGCGGGGAATACGCAGTATTTT
TRBV19,TRBJ1-5,.,.,CASSILRETNQPQHF,TGTGCCAGTAGTATCCTCAGGGAAACCAATCAGCCCCAGCATTTT
TRBV28,TRBJ2-7,.,.,CASSHPGTLSYEQYF,TGTGCCAGCAGTCACCCAGGGACTCTCTCCTACGAGCAGTACTTC
TRBV7-8,TRBJ1-1,.,TRBD1,CASSPRQGRNTEAFF,TGTGCCAGCAGCCCAAGACAGGGGAGGAACACTGAAGCTTTCTTT
TRBV29-1,TRBJ1-1,.,.,CSVEVGGWTEAFF,TGCAGCGTTGAAGTCGGGGGCTGGACTGAAGCTTTCTTT
TRBV7-3,TRBJ1-2,.,TRBD1,CASSRTGGEGYTF,TGTGCCAGCAGCCGGACAGGGGGGGAAGGCTACACCTTC
TRBV6-5,TRBJ1-6,.,.,CASSLTVLNSPLHF,TGTGCCAGCAGTTTGACAGTCCTTAATTCACCCCTCCACTTT
TRBV5-1,TRBJ2-3,.,.,CASSSLGPASTDTQYF,TGCGCCAGCAGCTCTCTGGGGCCAGCCAGCACAGATACGCAGTATTTT